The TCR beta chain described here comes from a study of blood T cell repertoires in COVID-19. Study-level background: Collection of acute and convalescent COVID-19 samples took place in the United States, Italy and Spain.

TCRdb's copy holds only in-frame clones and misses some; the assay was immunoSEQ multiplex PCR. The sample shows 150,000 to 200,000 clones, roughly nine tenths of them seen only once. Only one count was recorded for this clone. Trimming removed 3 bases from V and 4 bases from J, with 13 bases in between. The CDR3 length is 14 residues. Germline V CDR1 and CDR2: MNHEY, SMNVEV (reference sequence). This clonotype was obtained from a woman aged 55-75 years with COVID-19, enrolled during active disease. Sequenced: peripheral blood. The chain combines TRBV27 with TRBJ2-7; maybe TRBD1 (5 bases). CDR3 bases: TGTGCCAGCAGTTTCGGAGACAGAGGTTACGAGCAGTACTTC. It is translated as CASSFGDRGYEQYF.